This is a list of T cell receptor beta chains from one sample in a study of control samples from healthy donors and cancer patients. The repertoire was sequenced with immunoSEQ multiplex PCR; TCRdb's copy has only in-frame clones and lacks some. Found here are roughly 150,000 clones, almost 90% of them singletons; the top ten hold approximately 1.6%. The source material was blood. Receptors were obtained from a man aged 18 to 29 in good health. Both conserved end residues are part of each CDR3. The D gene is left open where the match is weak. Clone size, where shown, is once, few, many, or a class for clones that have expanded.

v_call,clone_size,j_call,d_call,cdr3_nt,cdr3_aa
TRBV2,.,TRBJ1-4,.,TGTGCCAGTCAAGAGCAGGCCCCTAGGGAAAAACTGTTTTTT,CASQEQAPREKLFF
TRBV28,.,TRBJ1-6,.,TGTGCCAGCAGTTGGGCCGCGGGGGCGTCCTATAATTCACCCCTCCACTTT,CASSWAAGASYNSPLHF
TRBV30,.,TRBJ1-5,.,TGTGCCTGGAGTGTCCCAGAAGGCAATCAGCCCCAGCATTTT,CAWSVPEGNQPQHF
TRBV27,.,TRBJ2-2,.,TGTGCCAGCACCCCGCTTCCGGAGAACACCGGGGAGCTGTTTTTT,CASTPLPENTGELFF
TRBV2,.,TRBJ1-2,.,TGTGCCAGCAGCAACCAGGGTTTTACCCCCGATGGCTACACCTTC,CASSNQGFTPDGYTF
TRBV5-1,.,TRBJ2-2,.,TGCGCCAGCAGCTTGACCACCGGGGAGCTGTTTTTT,CASSLTTGELFF
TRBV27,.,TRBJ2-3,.,TGTGCCAGCAGTTTATCTCGGGCAGCCGATACGCAGTATTTT,CASSLSRAADTQYF
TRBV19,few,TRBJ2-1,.,TGTGCCAGTAGTGATCTTAGTGCGGCCAGCTCCTACAATGAGCAGTTCTTC,CASSDLSAASSYNEQFF
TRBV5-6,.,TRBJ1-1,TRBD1,TGTGCCAGCAGCCAGCTCGGGACAGGGGGCGTAGAAGCTTTCTTT,CASSQLGTGGVEAFF
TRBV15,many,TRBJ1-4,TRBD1,TGTGCCACCAGCAGTCAACCGGGACAGGGAAATGAAAAACTGTTTTTT,CATSSQPGQGNEKLFF
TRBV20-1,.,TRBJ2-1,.,TGCAGTGCTAGAGACTACAATGAGCAGTTCTTC,CSARDYNEQFF
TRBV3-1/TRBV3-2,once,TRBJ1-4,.,TGTGCCAGCAGCCCCCGACAGGTGGGAACTAATGAAAAACTGTTTTTT,CASSPRQVGTNEKLFF
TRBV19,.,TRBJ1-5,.,TGTGCCAGTAGTCGGACCGGGGAGGGCAATCAGCCCCAGCATTTT,CASSRTGEGNQPQHF
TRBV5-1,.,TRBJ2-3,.,TGCGCCAGCAGCCCCAGGGACCGGGATACGCAGTATTTT,CASSPRDRDTQYF
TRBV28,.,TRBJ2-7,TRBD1,TGTGCCAGCAGGGGGACAGGGAAGGGCGAGCAGTACTTC,CASRGTGKGEQYF
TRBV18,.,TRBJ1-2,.,TGTGCCAGCTCACCACCTGTGGACAGTGGCTACACCTTC,CASSPPVDSGYTF
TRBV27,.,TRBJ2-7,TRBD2,TGTGCCAGCAGTTTATCAGTAGCGGGGGCCTCCTACGAGCAGTACTTC,CASSLSVAGASYEQYF
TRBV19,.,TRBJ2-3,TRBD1,TGTGCCAGTAGTATCACAGGGGAACCAGATACGCAGTATTTT,CASSITGEPDTQYF
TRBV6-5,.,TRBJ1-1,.,TGTGCCAGCATCTATACAGGGCGCACTGAAGCTTTCTTT,CASIYTGRTEAFF
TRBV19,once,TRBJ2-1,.,TGTGCCAGTAGTATCGGACCAACTAGCCAAAATGAGCAGTTCTTC,CASSIGPTSQNEQFF
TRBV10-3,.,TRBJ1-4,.,TGTGCCATCCAACGGAGCCAAAATGAAAAACTGTTTTTT,CAIQRSQNEKLFF
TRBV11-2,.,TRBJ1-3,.,TGTGCCAGCAGCACCCGGGACACCTACTCTGGAAACACCATATATTTT,CASSTRDTYSGNTIYF
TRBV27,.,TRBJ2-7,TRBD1,TGTGCCAGCAGTTCTCCCGGACAGGGGAGGGAGCAGTACTTC,CASSSPGQGREQYF
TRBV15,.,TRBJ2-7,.,TGTGCCACCAGCAGAGATCTCGGGCCGGACGAGCAGTACTTC,CATSRDLGPDEQYF
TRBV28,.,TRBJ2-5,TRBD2,TGTGCCAGCAGTGCGACGGGACTAGCGGGGATGGGGACCCAGTACTTC,CASSATGLAGMGTQYF
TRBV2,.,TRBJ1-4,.,TGTGCCAGCAAGAAGGACCCTAATGAAAAACTGTTTTTT,CASKKDPNEKLFF
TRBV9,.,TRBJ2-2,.,TGTGCCAGCAGCCATGAGGGGAGCGGGGAGCTGTTTTTT,CASSHEGSGELFF
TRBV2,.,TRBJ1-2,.,TGTGCCAGCAGTTGGACGGGGAACTATGGCTACACCTTC,CASSWTGNYGYTF
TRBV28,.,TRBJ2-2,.,TGTGCCAGCAGTCTAGGGTGGGGCACCGGGGAGCTGTTTTTT,CASSLGWGTGELFF
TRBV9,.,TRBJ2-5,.,TGTGCCAGCAGCATCGAAGGGACGGGACCTAACCGAAGGACCCAGTACTTC,CASSIEGTGPNRRTQYF
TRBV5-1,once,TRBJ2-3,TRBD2,TGCGCCAGCAGCTTGGGGCTAGCGGGGAGCACAGATACGCAGTATTTT,CASSLGLAGSTDTQYF